This T cell receptor beta chain is from a study of cytomegalovirus exposure and HLA in healthy donors. Overall study: Some 80 million unique TCR sequences came from HLA-typed donors in an early release. Study results and limitations: Analysis performed later showed TCR beta chains linked to HLA being more clonally expanded than equally common others. Later analysis suggested links between common viral pathogens and several top significant clusters. In a later analysis, TCR beta V- and J-gene trimming was associated with a missense DCLRE1C variant.

A multiplex PCR was run with 60 Vbeta primers and 13 Jbeta primers. Only in-frame clones appear in the TCRdb table, and some are missing; sequencing was by immunoSEQ multiplex PCR. The sample has 100,000 to 150,000 clones; around 80% are singletons. There are 15 residues in the CDR3. Deletions cut 1 base from V and 4 bases from J, with 12 bases between. Germline V lookup: CDR1 SEHNR, CDR2 FQNEAQ (reference sequence). Regarding this clone: The antigen is not known.

The source material was PBMCs. The clonotype was recovered from a woman in her twenties or thirties in good health and CMV-seronegative. This chain connects TRBV7-9 to TRBJ2-3, with D possibly matching TRBD2 (5 bases). CDR3 amino acids: CASSLGGFRPDTQYF. The CDR3 DNA reads TGTGCCAGCAGCTTAGGCGGGTTCCGACCAGATACGCAGTATTTT. The full variable domain, completed using reference TRBV7-9 and TRBJ2-3, is DTGVSQNPRHKITKRGQNVTFRCDPISEHNRLYWYRQTLGQGPEFLTYFQNEAQLEKSRLLSDRFSAERPKGSFSTLEIQRTEQGDSAMYLCASSLGGFRPDTQYFGPGTRLTVL.